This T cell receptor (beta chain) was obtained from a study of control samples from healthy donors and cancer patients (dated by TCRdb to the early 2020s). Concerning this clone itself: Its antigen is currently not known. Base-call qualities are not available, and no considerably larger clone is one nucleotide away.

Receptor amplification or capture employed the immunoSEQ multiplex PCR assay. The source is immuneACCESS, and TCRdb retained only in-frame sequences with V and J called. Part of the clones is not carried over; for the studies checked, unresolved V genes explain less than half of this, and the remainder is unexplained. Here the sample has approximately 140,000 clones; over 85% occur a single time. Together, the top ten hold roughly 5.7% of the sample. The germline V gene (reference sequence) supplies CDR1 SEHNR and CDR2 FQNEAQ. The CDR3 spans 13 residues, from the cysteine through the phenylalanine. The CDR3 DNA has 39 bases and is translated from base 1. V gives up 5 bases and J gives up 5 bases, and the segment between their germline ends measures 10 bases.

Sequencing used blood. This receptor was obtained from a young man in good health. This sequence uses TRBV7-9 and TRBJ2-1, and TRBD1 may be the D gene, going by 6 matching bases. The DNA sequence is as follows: TGTGCCAGCAGCCCTGAGGGGGACAATGAGCAGTTCTTC. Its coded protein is CASSPEGDNEQFF.